The 21 T cell receptor beta chains listed next were all sequenced from one sample in a study of graft-versus-host responses after intestinal transplantation. Graft-derived tissue was subjected to processing to liberate intraepithelial and lamina propria lymphocytes. Using immunoSEQ multiplex PCR, the repertoire was profiled, and TCRdb retains in-frame clones only, with some absent. Seen here are about 1,800 clones, 85% to 90% observed once, and the top ten hold roughly 7%. Material: ileum tissue, obtained more than 350 days after intestinal transplantation. These receptors were taken from a human patient who received an intestinal transplant, so some T cells may come from the graft donor.

V gene TRBV6-6 combines with J gene TRBJ2-1; D is ambiguous. Germline loops: CDR1 MNHNY, CDR2 SVGAGI (reference sequence). V lost 8 bases and J 4 bases, leaving 12 bases between the germline ends. The CDR3 loop spans 13 amino acids. In DNA, the CDR3 is TGTGCCAGCCAGGAATCGAATTACAATGAGCAGTTCTTC. This gives the protein CASQESNYNEQFF.

This chain links TRBV5-4 with TRBJ2-7, with D maybe TRBD1 (6 bases). Trimming pared 1 base from V and 5 bases from J, leaving 10 bases between. The CDR3 has 13 residues. Germline V gives CDR1 SGHNT, CDR2 YYREEE (reference sequence). DNA of the CDR3: TGTGCCAGCAGCTTGTCAGGGGTGCACGAGCAGTACTTC. This gives the protein CASSLSGVHEQYF. The complete variable domain, with remaining parts taken from reference TRBV5-4 and TRBJ2-7, reads ETGVTQSPTHLIKTRGQQVTLRCSSQSGHNTVSWYQQALGQGPQFIFQYYREEENGRGNFPPRFSGLQFPNYSSELNVNALELDDSALYLCASSLSGVHEQYFGPGTRLTVT.

This rearrangement joins TRBV29-1 to TRBJ2-1, with D uncertain. Germline lookup yields CDR1 SQVTM and CDR2 ANQGSEA. This CDR3 has 13 residues. Trimming pared 1 base from V and 5 bases from J, leaving 9 bases between. The CDR3 region is CSVEGRSNNEQFF. As DNA, the CDR3 is TGCAGCGTTGAAGGCAGGAGCAACAATGAGCAGTTCTTC.

The chain is built from TRBV6-5 and TRBJ1-5, with D uncertain. CDR3 length: 14 amino acids. The germline CDR1 and CDR2 sequences are MNHEY and SVGAGI. The germline V and J ends were trimmed by 0 bases and 4 bases, with 7 bases remaining between them. The CDR3 nucleotides are TGTGCCAGCAGTTACTCGTCGGGTAATCAGCCCCAGCATTTT. Residues: CASSYSSGNQPQHF.

The sample holds a few counts of this clone. The chain links TRBV6-1 to TRBJ2-7, with D hard to call. The CDR3 is 15 residues long. Germline assignment: CDR1 MNHNS and CDR2 SASEGT. V lost 5 bases and J 8 bases, leaving 22 bases between the germline ends. The CDR3 region is CASSTLGGSLDKQYF. CDR3 coding DNA: TGTGCCAGCAGTACCCTGGGCGGATCCCTTGACAAGCAGTACTTC.

The chain couples TRBV9 to TRBJ1-3, with TRBD1 matching 10 bases. This CDR3 has 16 amino acids. CDR1 is SGDLS and CDR2 is YYNGEE in the germline V gene. V was pared by 3 bases and J by 2 bases, with 5 bases of the junction left unmatched. The CDR3 spells CASSAPGQGTGNTIYF. CDR3 nucleotides: TGTGCCAGCAGCGCCCCGGGACAGGGGACTGGAAACACCATATATTTT.

The CDR3 is CASSFRGGAKNIQYF. CDR3 sequence (DNA): TGTGCCAGCAGCTTTCGCGGAGGGGCCAAAAACATTCAGTACTTC. This sequence joins TRBV5-6 and TRBJ2-4; tentative D call: TRBD2 (6 bases). The CDR3 extends over 15 amino acids. The V gene lost 2 bases and the J gene lost 1 base, with 10 bases spanning the gap. Germline-derived CDR1 and CDR2 are SGHDT and YYEEEE.

The chain has TRBV5-3 and TRBJ1-1; D uncertain. TRBV5-3 falls under the ORF class, with uncertain function. Trimming cost V 5 bases and J 1 base, with 9 bases left between them. This CDR3 is 13 amino acids long. CDR3 coding DNA: TGTGCCAGAAGGGGTGAGAAGAACACTGAAGCTTTCTTT. Its protein is CARRGEKNTEAFF.

Only a few counts were recorded for this clone. J is TRBJ2-7 and V is TRBV5-1; D may be TRBD1 (5 bases). Trimming left V 0 bases short and J 3 bases short, with 16 bases between. Germline loops: CDR1 SGHRS, CDR2 YFSETQ. The CDR3 consists of 16 residues. The CDR3 loop reads CASSLADGHFSYEQYF. CDR3 bases: TGCGCCAGCAGCTTGGCGGACGGACATTTTAGCTACGAGCAGTACTTC.

The chain joins TRBV28 to TRBJ1-3, with 8 bases aligning to TRBD1. CDR1 and CDR2 from the germline V gene are MDHEN and SYDVKM. V dropped 4 bases and J dropped 4; count of bases not matched to a gene: 6. This CDR3 region has 15 residues. The CDR3 DNA follows: TGTGCCAGCAGTTCGACAGGGGTATCAGGAAACACCATATATTTT. As protein: CASSSTGVSGNTIYF.

The genes are TRBV6-5 and TRBJ1-1; no reliable D call. This CDR3 spans 14 amino acids. Trimming removed 4 bases from V and 1 base from J, with 10 bases in between. CDR1 MNHEY and CDR2 SVGAGI come from the germline V gene. CDR3 amino acids: CASSSVRTNTEAFF. CDR3 in DNA: TGTGCCAGCAGTTCGGTCAGGACGAACACTGAAGCTTTCTTT.

V gene TRBV7-9 combines with J gene TRBJ2-1, with D perhaps given as TRBD1 or TRBD2 (5 bases each). The CDR3 extends over 15 amino acids. V was shortened by 7 bases and J by 10 bases, with 23 bases between the two germline ends. CDR1 is SEHNR, CDR2 FQNEAQ, per germline (reference sequence). The DNA of the CDR3 is TGTGCCAGCATGCATTGGGACGTGGGTCCGAGAGAGCAGTTCTTC. This sequence encodes CASMHWDVGPREQFF.

This chain links TRBV28 with TRBJ2-7; 9 bases fit TRBD2. Trimming at V came to 5 bases and at J to 3 bases, leaving 8 bases not matched to a gene. The CDR3 length is 15 residues. Germline CDR1 and CDR2: MDHEN and SYDVKM. DNA for the CDR3: TGTGCCAGCAGTCCCTTACTAGCGGGCCGCTACGAGCAGTACTTC. As protein: CASSPLLAGRYEQYF.

The V call is TRBV5-1, the J call TRBJ2-1, with 8 bases aligning to TRBD1. Per the germline V gene, CDR1 is SGHRS and CDR2 is YFSETQ. This CDR3 region has 13 residues. J gave up 8 bases and V 4 bases, and 5 bases lay outside the gene matches. The CDR3 region is CASSADRGYEQFF. CDR3 nucleotide sequence: TGCGCCAGCAGCGCCGACAGGGGCTATGAGCAGTTCTTC.

With regard to this clone: A read error may produce the germline difference seen at one junction end. Within the sample, other DNA sequences also encode this same CDR3. The chain couples TRBV29-1 to TRBJ1-2; 7 nucleotides match TRBD1. The CDR3 loop spans 14 amino acids. Germline V gene sequence: CDR1 SQVTM, CDR2 ANQGSEA. The CDR3 nucleotides read TGCAGCGTTGAAATCAGACAGGGTAACTACGGCTACACCTTC. This sequence encodes CSVEIRQGNYGYTF.

V usage is TRBV7-3 and J usage is TRBJ1-6; D might be TRBD1 (5 bases). This CDR3 is 19 amino acids long. V was shortened by 2 bases and J by 9 bases, with 26 bases between the two germline ends. Germline values: CDR1 SGHTA, CDR2 FQGTGA. The CDR3 DNA follows: TGTGCCAGCAGCTTATTATATGGTTGGGCGGGGGTAAGGAGTTCACCCCTCCACTTT. The encoded protein is CASSLLYGWAGVRSSPLHF.

The V and J genes are TRBV7-9 and TRBJ2-5; 7 bases are a match to TRBD2. From germline, CDR1 is SEHNR and CDR2 FQNEAQ (reference sequence). With 5 bases clipped from V and 5 bases from J, the junction kept 8 bases outside the gene matches. This CDR3 has 14 residues. Written as DNA, the CDR3 is TGTGCCAGCAGCCCCCCGGGAGCGGGGGAGACCCAGTACTTC. Its translation: CASSPPGAGETQYF.

The chain's CDR3 is CASSSTTNEKLFF. The CDR3 DNA reads TGTGCCAGCTCAAGTACAACTAATGAAAAACTGTTTTTT. The rearrangement joins TRBV2 to TRBJ1-4; D unclear. V was trimmed by 8 bases and J by 0 bases, leaving 7 bases between them. This CDR3 is 13 amino acids long. Germline assignment: CDR1 SNHLY and CDR2 FYNNEI. Variable domain in full (rest from reference TRBV2 and TRBJ1-4): EPEVTQTPSHQVTQMGQEVILRCVPISNHLYFYWYRQILGQKVEFLVSFYNNEISEKSEIFDDQFSVERPDGSNFTLKIRSTKLEDSAMYFCASSSTTNEKLFFGSGTQLSVL.

By share, this clone ranks as hyperexpanded. The chain is built from TRBV7-9 and TRBJ1-1; D is unresolved. The CDR3 spans 11 residues. CDR1 and CDR2 from the germline V gene are SEHNR and FQNEAQ (reference sequence). Deletions cut 6 bases from V and 8 bases from J, with 10 bases between. CDR3 coding DNA: TGTGCCAGCAGTCGGACCTTGGAAGCTTTCTTT. This sequence encodes CASSRTLEAFF.

CDR3 sequence reads: CASSLAANYGYTF. The CDR3 DNA follows: TGTGCCAGCAGCTTGGCAGCTAACTATGGCTACACCTTC. This rearrangement joins TRBV5-6 to TRBJ1-2; no reliable D call. CDR3 size: 13 residues. V lost 0 bases to trimming and J lost 0 bases, with 3 bases between them. Per the germline V gene, CDR1 is SGHDT and CDR2 is YYEEEE.

V gene TRBV30 combines with J gene TRBJ1-5; 10 bases match TRBD1. Germline trimming cut 5 bases from V and 1 base from J; bases unmatched to any gene: 5. CDR3 length equals 15 residues. Looked up from germline, CDR1 is GTSNPN and CDR2 is SVGIG (reference sequence). CDR3 in amino acids: CAWGDRGSSNQPQHF. CDR3 coding DNA: TGTGCCTGGGGGGACAGGGGTTCCAGCAATCAGCCCCAGCATTTT.